These T cell receptor beta chains were read from a single sample in a study of blood T cell repertoires in COVID-19. Sequenced by immunoSEQ multiplex PCR; TCRdb stores in-frame clones only, minus some. Of approximately 400,000 clones in the sample, around 87% were seen once. The sample taken for sequencing was PBMCs or T cells enriched from blood (not recorded which). These receptors all come from a man aged 30 to 39 who had recovered from COVID-19. The CDR3 runs from the conserved cysteine through the conserved F or W. The D gene is left open where the match is weak. Rows may omit the clone size; those that give it use once, few, many or a size class.

TRBD1	TRBV7-2	.	TRBJ1-6	CASSFEGQGNSPLHF	TGTGCCAGCAGCTTCGAGGGACAGGGGAATTCACCCCTCCACTTT
TRBD1	TRBV5-6	.	TRBJ2-7	CASSLVDRDHEQYF	TGTGCCAGCAGCTTGGTCGACAGGGACCACGAGCAGTACTTC
.	TRBV25-1	.	TRBJ2-7	CASSEGRKTYEQYF	TGTGCCAGCAGTGAAGGCAGAAAAACCTACGAGCAGTACTTC
.	TRBV7-6	.	TRBJ2-7	CASSLIGGLGGSYEQYF	TGTGCCAGCAGCCTCATTGGCGGGTTGGGAGGCTCCTACGAGCAGTACTTC
TRBD1	TRBV18	.	TRBJ2-2	CASSPGQAGELFF	TGTGCCAGCTCACCGGGACAGGCCGGGGAGCTGTTTTTT
TRBD1	TRBV11-2	.	TRBJ2-1	CASSLGTGPYNEQFF	TGTGCCAGCAGCCTCGGGACAGGGCCCTACAATGAGCAGTTCTTC
TRBD1	TRBV6-5	.	TRBJ1-2	CASTGMGQRYYGYTF	TGTGCCAGCACCGGGATGGGACAGCGCTATTATGGCTACACCTTC
.	TRBV5-4	.	TRBJ2-2	CASSLVQGGGELFF	TGTGCCAGCAGCTTGGTACAGGGCGGCGGGGAGCTGTTTTTT
TRBD2	TRBV5-4	.	TRBJ2-1	CASSRSGGAFDEQFF	TGTGCCAGCAGCCGAAGCGGGGGGGCCTTCGATGAGCAGTTCTTC
.	TRBV7-2	.	TRBJ1-2	CASSLDVGGGYTF	TGTGCCAGCAGCCTAGATGTCGGGGGTGGCTACACCTTC
.	TRBV25-1	once	TRBJ1-2	CASSEGRDYGYTF	TGTGCCAGCAGTGAAGGGAGGGACTATGGCTACACCTTC
TRBD1	TRBV15	.	TRBJ1-6	CATSRDRGSNSPLHF	TGTGCCACCAGCAGAGACAGGGGGTCCAATTCACCCCTCCACTTT
.	TRBV13	.	TRBJ1-4	CASSFGRGRVSNEKLFF	TGTGCCAGCAGTTTCGGCAGGGGTCGAGTGAGTAATGAAAAACTGTTTTTT
.	TRBV5-1	.	TRBJ2-2	CASSFVATNTGELFF	TGCGCCAGCAGCTTTGTGGCCACGAACACCGGGGAGCTGTTTTTT
.	TRBV30	.	TRBJ1-4	CAWSEGTNEKLFF	TGTGCCTGGAGCGAGGGTACTAATGAAAAACTGTTTTTT
.	TRBV5-1	.	TRBJ1-6	CASSWGGPGENSPLHF	TGCGCCAGCAGCTGGGGGGGACCAGGAGAAAATTCACCCCTCCACTTT
.	TRBV3-1/TRBV3-2	.	TRBJ1-5	CASSQEPGNQPQHF	TGTGCCAGCAGCCAAGAGCCAGGCAATCAGCCCCAGCATTTT
.	TRBV9	.	TRBJ1-3	CASSVGGGRGPSGNTIYF	TGTGCCAGCAGCGTCGGGGGGGGCAGGGGACCCTCTGGAAACACCATATATTTT